This TCR beta chain was sequenced during a study of breast tumors, draining lymph nodes, adjacent tissues. Study conclusions and caveats: Tumor and nontumor repertoires were significantly more similar in luminal-like than in basal-like breast cancer. Tumor TCR diversity was below lymph nodes but above nontumor tissue.

The V end lost 0 bases, the J end lost 0 bases, and 8 bases lay between the germline ends. Germline V gives CDR1 LNHDA, CDR2 SQIVND (reference sequence). The CDR3 sequence is 16 residues long. TCRdb reprocessed the multiplex PCR reads via MiXCR and lists one record per CDR3 protein. The profile shows about 89,000 distinct CDR3 sequences, approximately 30% of them singletons. In this sample, this clonotype turned up a few times. What it binds is unknown. This may be a read error, as it is one base from a much larger clone. Axillary draining lymph nodes of breast cancer patients supplied the node samples.

This clonotype originated in a female donor with breast cancer. Some clones in this sample may be carry-over from other donors' samples. The sample comprised axillary lymph node tissue. The chain uses TRBV19 and TRBJ2-2; D not certain. CDR3 region: CASSIEGGSNTGELFF. CDR3 bases: TGTGCCAGTAGTATAGAAGGCGGATCGAACACCGGGGAGCTGTTTTTT.